These 22 T cell receptor beta chains share one sample of origin, sequenced in a study of T cells in Graves' hyperthyroidism and ophthalmopathy. The TCR beta CDR3 regions underwent amplification using RNA transcripts as the source. With the HTBI primer set, the TCR CDR3 went through a first round of RT-PCR. One entry per CDR3 protein, called by TCRdb with MiXCR from the multiplex PCR reads. The sample holds approximately 740,000 distinct CDR3 sequences, around 15% seen once. Specimen: blood. The receptors were gathered from a woman younger than 35 with Graves' hyperthyroidism.

In this sample, this clonotype turned up many times. The chain is built from TRBV6-2 or TRBV6-3 and TRBJ2-3, with 7 bases aligning to TRBD2. The germline gives CDR1 MNHEY, CDR2 SVGEGT. V shed 3 bases, J shed 6 bases, and the junction held 0 bases outside the gene matches. The CDR3 covers 12 residues. The CDR3 protein is CASSYSGDTQYF. CDR3 nucleotides: TGTGCCAGCAGTTATAGCGGGGATACGCAGTATTTT.

The gene calls are TRBV7-9 and TRBJ1-2; D not resolved. Germline CDR1 and CDR2: SEHNR and FQNEAQ (reference sequence). There are 13 residues in the CDR3. Trimming shortened V by 1 base and J by 8 bases, and 11 bases separated the two germline ends. The CDR3 region has the DNA TGTGCCAGCAGCTTAGGCCCGCTGGCCGGCTACACCTTC. Its protein product is CASSLGPLAGYTF.

This sequence joins TRBV7-9 and TRBJ1-4; D perhaps matches TRBD1 (6 bases). V shed 1 base and J shed 8 bases, with 17 bases lying between them. The length of the CDR3 is 16 residues. Germline CDR1 SEHNR, CDR2 FQNEAQ (reference sequence). For the CDR3, the DNA is TGTGCCAGCAGCTTAGGGACTACAGGGAGTCGCGAAAAACTGTTTTTT. It yields the protein CASSLGTTGSREKLFF.

This clonotype was observed a handful of times. In DNA, the CDR3 is TGTGCCAGCAAGGCGGGAGGGCCACTCACAGATACGCAGTATTTT. This encodes CASKAGGPLTDTQYF. The V call is TRBV2, the J call TRBJ2-3, with 9 bases aligning to TRBD2. In germline, CDR1 is SNHLY, CDR2 FYNNEI. J was trimmed by 2 bases and V by 7 bases; bases with no gene match: 7. The CDR3 loop spans 15 amino acids.

This rearrangement joins TRBV24-1 to TRBJ2-3, with a tentative D call TRBD1 (7 bases). CDR1 and CDR2 from the germline V gene are KGHDR and SFDVKD. V was shortened by 4 bases and J by 6 bases, with 19 bases between the two germline ends. The CDR3 totals 16 residues. The CDR3 nucleotides are TGTGCCACCAGTGAAACTCAGGGGGGCGAGTGGGATACGCAGTATTTT. This encodes CATSETQGGEWDTQYF.

This clonotype was counted at least ten times. This chain uses TRBV28 with TRBJ1-1; a weak D match, TRBD1 (5 bases). The germline gives CDR1 MDHEN, CDR2 SYDVKM. V gave up 2 bases and J gave up 10 bases, with 17 bases separating them. The CDR3 sequence is 14 residues long. The CDR3 sequence: CASSLGGTSGTAFF. As DNA, the CDR3 is TGTGCCAGCAGTTTAGGCGGGACCTCTGGTACAGCTTTCTTT.

The chain joins TRBV7-9 to TRBJ2-1; D not certain. CDR1 SEHNR and CDR2 FQNEAQ come from the germline V gene (reference sequence). The CDR3 consists of 12 residues. V dropped 1 base and J dropped 12 bases, with 10 bases sitting between them. Written as DNA, the CDR3 is TGTGCCAGCAGCTTAGATGCTGGATGGCAGTTCTTC. As protein: CASSLDAGWQFF.

The sample holds many counts of this clonotype. The chain carries TRBV11-1 and TRBJ2-5; no reliable D call. This CDR3 is 11 amino acids long. Germline V lookup: CDR1 SGHAT, CDR2 FQDESV (reference sequence). Trimming took off 4 bases at V and 3 bases at J, with 3 bases between the two ends. CDR3 DNA: TGTGCCAGCAGCTCCGAAGAGACCCAGTACTTC. Translation gives CASSSEETQYF.

At least ten counts were recorded for this clonotype. The gene calls are TRBV2 and TRBJ1-4, with D perhaps matching TRBD1 (6 bases). This CDR3 has 14 residues. Germline assignment: CDR1 SNHLY and CDR2 FYNNEI. Deletions cut 6 bases from V and 3 bases from J, with 11 bases between. In DNA form, the CDR3 reads TGTGCCAGCAGGAGGGGGTTCTCTAATGAAAAACTGTTTTTT. Translation: CASRRGFSNEKLFF.

This clonotype was seen more than once but under ten times. The genes are TRBV10-3 and TRBJ2-1, with TRBD2 matching 9 bases. V dropped 0 bases and J dropped 6; count of bases not matched to a gene: 6. Germline lookup yields CDR1 ENHRY and CDR2 SYGVKD. This CDR3 has 16 amino acids. In DNA form, the CDR3 reads TGTGCCATCAGTGAGTCGGGGGGACTAGCTGGCAATGAGCAGTTCTTC. Translation gives CAISESGGLAGNEQFF.

This clonotype was seen at least ten times. The chain joins TRBV2 to TRBJ1-6; D not certain. CDR1 and CDR2 (germline): SNHLY, FYNNEI. The V gene lost 3 bases and the J gene lost 9 bases, with 18 bases spanning the gap. The CDR3 is made up of 16 amino acids. DNA of the CDR3: TGTGCCAGCAGTGATTTGGCCTACGGAAAAGGTTCACCCCTCCACTTT. It translates to CASSDLAYGKGSPLHF.

This chain links TRBV24-1 with TRBJ2-7, with D maybe TRBD1 (5 bases). Germline V lookup: CDR1 KGHDR, CDR2 SFDVKD. V lost 4 bases and J 7 bases, leaving 16 bases between the germline ends. This CDR3 is 14 amino acids long. CDR3 in amino acids: CATSEHGQTQEQYF. The CDR3 DNA sequence: TGTGCCACCAGTGAACACGGACAAACTCAAGAGCAGTACTTC.

At least ten counts were recorded for this clonotype. V usage is TRBV2 and J usage is TRBJ1-3, with D possibly TRBD1 on 5 matching bases. Germline V CDR1 and CDR2: SNHLY, FYNNEI. The CDR3 loop spans 13 amino acids. Trimming removed 6 bases at V and 0 bases at J, with 6 bases between. CDR3 sequence: CASRGTSGNTIYF. The DNA for the CDR3 is TGTGCCAGCAGGGGGACCTCTGGAAACACCATATATTTT.

The chain recombines TRBV6-5 with TRBJ1-1; 9 bases match TRBD1. The CDR3 spans 15 residues. After removal of 4 bases from V and 8 bases from J, the junction contained 11 bases not matched to a gene. CDR1 and CDR2 (germline): MNHEY, SVGAGI. The CDR3 here is CASSFTGTGRPEAFF. DNA of the CDR3: TGTGCCAGCAGTTTTACCGGGACAGGGCGCCCCGAAGCTTTCTTT.

In its sample, this clonotype was seen a few times. This rearrangement joins TRBV27 to TRBJ2-6; TRBD1 matches at 12 bases. The CDR3 has 17 residues. Per the germline V gene, CDR1 is MNHEY and CDR2 is SMNVEV (reference sequence). After removal of 6 bases from V and 0 bases from J, the junction contained 3 bases not matched to a gene. The CDR3 DNA follows: TGTGCCAGCAGACCGGGACAGGGGGCCTCTGGGGCCAACGTCCTGACTTTC. Protein sequence: CASRPGQGASGANVLTF.

The V call is TRBV12-5, the J call TRBJ1-5; D uncertain. The CDR3 totals 13 residues. V was cut by 6 bases and J by 7 bases, with 13 bases left in between. Per germline, CDR1 LGHNT and CDR2 FRNRAP. CDR3 nucleotide sequence: TGTGCTAGTGGCCCCGGAAGAACGCAGCCCCAGCATTTT. It translates to CASGPGRTQPQHF. Based on the CDR3 plus reference TRBV12-5 and TRBJ1-5, the full variable domain is DARVTQTPRHKVTEMGQEVTMRCQPILGHNTVFWYRQTMMQGLELLAYFRNRAPLDDSGMPKDRFSAEMPDATLATLKIQPSEPRDSAVYFCASGPGRTQPQHFGDGTRLSIL.

This clonotype was counted at least ten times. V and J are TRBV30 and TRBJ2-7; D uncertain. Germline V gene data show CDR1 as GTSNPN and CDR2 as SVGIG (reference sequence). There are 13 residues in the CDR3. Trimming pared 4 bases from V and 5 bases from J, leaving 15 bases between. For the CDR3, the DNA is TGTGCCTGGACCCTCCCTGGAAGCCACGAGCAGTACTTC. Its protein product is CAWTLPGSHEQYF.

This clonotype was seen a handful of times. V and J are TRBV20-1 and TRBJ1-5, with TRBD1 as a possible D gene (5 bases). The CDR3 runs 13 residues. Germline V gives CDR1 DFQATT, CDR2 SNEGSKA (reference sequence). V dropped 6 bases and J dropped 0 bases, with 9 bases sitting between them. The CDR3 loop is CSARDYSNQPQHF. The CDR3 coding sequence is TGCAGTGCCCGGGACTATAGCAATCAGCCCCAGCATTTT.

Many counts were recorded for this clonotype. The chain couples TRBV3-1 to TRBJ1-6, with D uncertain. The CDR3 runs to 14 residues. CDR1 is LGHDT and CDR2 is YNNKEL in the germline V gene (reference sequence). V dropped 0 bases and J dropped 6 bases, with 6 bases sitting between them. The DNA of the CDR3 is TGTGCCAGCAGCCAAGAACAGATTAATTCACCCCTCCACTTT. Translated, it gives CASSQEQINSPLHF.

The V call is TRBV14, the J call TRBJ2-1; 7 nucleotides agree with TRBD1. CDR3 size: 16 residues. CDR1 is SGHDN, CDR2 FVKESK, per germline. Unmatched junction bases numbered 12, after V lost 4 bases and J lost 6 bases. This CDR3 reads CASSRGQVSLRNEQFF. For the CDR3, the DNA is TGTGCCAGCAGCCGAGGACAGGTTTCCCTCCGCAATGAGCAGTTCTTC.

This clonotype was counted at least ten times. The gene calls are TRBV28 and TRBJ1-1; 10 nucleotides align to TRBD1. With 11 bases clipped from V and 5 bases from J, the junction kept 11 bases outside the gene matches. Looked up from germline, CDR1 is MDHEN and CDR2 is SYDVKM. This CDR3 has 14 residues. The CDR3 coding sequence is TGTGCCGGGAGACCGGGACAGGGGAGGACTGAAGCTTTCTTT. Protein: CAGRPGQGRTEAFF.

The rearrangement joins TRBV7-3 to TRBJ2-2, with D possibly being TRBD1 (5 bases). Germline lookup yields CDR1 SGHTA and CDR2 FQGTGA. Trimming took 4 bases from V and 2 from J, leaving 11 bases between them. CDR3 length: 15 amino acids. Here the CDR3 reads CASSSTQANTGELFF. CDR3 bases: TGTGCCAGCAGCTCAACACAGGCAAACACCGGGGAGCTGTTTTTT.